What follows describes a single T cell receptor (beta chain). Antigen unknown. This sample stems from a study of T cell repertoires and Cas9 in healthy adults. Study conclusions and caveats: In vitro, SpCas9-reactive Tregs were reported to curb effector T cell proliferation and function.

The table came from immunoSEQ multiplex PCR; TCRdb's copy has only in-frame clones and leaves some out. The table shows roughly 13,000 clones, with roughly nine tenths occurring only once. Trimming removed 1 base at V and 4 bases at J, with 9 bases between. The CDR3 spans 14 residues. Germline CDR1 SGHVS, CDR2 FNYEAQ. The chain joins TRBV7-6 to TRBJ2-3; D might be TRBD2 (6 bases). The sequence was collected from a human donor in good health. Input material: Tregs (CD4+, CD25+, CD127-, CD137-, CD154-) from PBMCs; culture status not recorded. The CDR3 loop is CASSLGGGPDTQYF. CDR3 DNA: TGTGCCAGCAGCTTAGGGGGAGGCCCAGATACGCAGTATTTT.